This entry is about one T cell receptor (beta chain). Its antigen has not been determined. Per-base quality was not reported, and no clone a single base away is much larger than it. According to the study, the label for this sample's treatment or condition signals: live attenuated yellow fever vaccine strain. PBMCs were isolated from peripheral blood using a standard Ficoll-Paque protocol. CD4 and CD8 T-cell fractions were isolated with Dynabeads CD4 and CD8 positive selection kits. TriZol was used to extract RNA from bulk PBMCs, CD4 and CD8 fractions, and dextramer-positive and dextramer-negative fractions. Synthesis of TCR cDNA relied on 5'RACE template switching, a step that introduced a universal primer site along with unique molecular identifiers. cDNA synthesis was primed from both the TCR alpha and TCR beta constant segments. Two PCR steps were used to amplify libraries, with sample barcodes and sequencing adapters being added in the second step. Libraries were sequenced on Illumina HiSeq 2500 (2x100 bp) or NovaSeq (2x150 bp). The original methods were these. Demultiplexing of reads and collapsing into UMI consensus sequences were performed with MIGEC, and V(D)J alignment was carried out with MiXCR. Using edgeR on replicate PBMC samples, clonotypes were called vaccine-responding if FDR was below 0.01 and the log2 fold change was above 5 up to day 15. Each bulk clonotype was labeled CD4 or CD8 based on which sequenced repertoire, CD4 or CD8, contained the clonotype at higher abundance. TCRdb ran its own pipeline on the public reads, namely fastp trimming at Q25 and MiXCR clone calling, and kept in-frame beta chains. Entries that share a CDR3 protein sequence are merged under the most common genes and DNA. TCRdb, not the authors, supplied the V and J calls. This sample holds some 160,000 distinct CDR3 sequences; more than 5.5% were observed only once. Of the sample, roughly 2.5% is held by the ten largest clones.

The data stem from a study of T cells after yellow fever vaccination (dated by TCRdb to about 2019). Background for the entire study: The SMART-Seq v4 Ultra Low Input RNA kit was used to prepare libraries from fractions with low cell numbers. To follow T-cell clones before and after primary and booster YFV17D yellow fever vaccination, bulk TCR alpha and beta repertoires were sequenced over time. Two healthy male donors, one aged 18 to 29 and one aged 30 to 40 years, were included in the cohort. Blood was collected at multiple timepoints before and after primary and secondary immunization, and bulk PBMC replicates and cell subsets were isolated.

Findings and caveats that apply to the study as a whole: Because abundant contaminating clonotypes from the bulk population could be contained in FACS-sorted repertoires, computational filtering was required. A small share of clonotypes was detected in both CD4 and CD8 compartments, with the overlap likely arising from convergent recombination. After the booster, most clones that had expanded after primary vaccination were detected again (approximately 96% of CD4 and over 75% of CD8), suggesting broad maintenance of memory. Because the study included only a couple of donors, the extent to which the findings can be generalized is limited. The secondary T-cell response was weaker than the primary response but faster, peaking on day 5 instead of day 15.

This TCR came from a man younger than 35 who received the YFV17D yellow fever vaccine. The input for sequencing was CD4+ T cells sorted from PBMCs, taken 5 days after the first yellow fever vaccination.

The sequenced DNA is TGTGCCAGCAGTTACGGGCAGGCTTCCGGGGAGCTGTTTTTT. This yields the protein CASSYGQASGELFF. This receptor chain uses TRBV6-5 and TRBJ2-2; the D gene cannot be resolved reliably. Reading the germline V gene gives CDR1 MNHEY and CDR2 SVGAGI. V gives up 2 bases and J gives up 6 bases, and the segment between their germline ends measures 10 bases. Including the terminal cysteine and phenylalanine, the CDR3 comprises 14 residues. Of the read, only the CDR3 DNA is kept; its 42 bases are in frame from base 1.